This TCR beta chain derives from a study of T cells in Graves' hyperthyroidism and ophthalmopathy. Regarding the study as a whole: Blood also showed most of the thyroid clonotypes that were expanded above 0.001.

The TCR beta CDR3 regions underwent amplification using RNA transcripts as the source. A set of HTBI primers served as the primers for a first-round RT-PCR of the TCR CDR3. TCRdb used MiXCR to reprocess the multiplex PCR reads, holding one entry per CDR3 protein. The sample consists of fewer than 700,000 distinct CDR3 sequences, 15% to 20% of them appearing once. V shed 5 bases and J 5 bases; nucleotides not matched to a gene: 3. CDR1 and CDR2 from the germline V gene are MNHNS and SASEGT. The CDR3 sequence is 13 residues long. This clonotype was counted between two and nine times. As yet, its antigen is unknown. Fresh peripheral blood, approximately 10 ml, was the source of the PBMCs.

The chain employs TRBV6-1 and TRBJ2-1, with TRBD1 matching over 7 bases. The sequencing input was blood. This TCR was recovered from a woman aged 25 to 39 with Graves' hyperthyroidism. The CDR3 DNA follows: TGTGCCAGCAGTAAAGGGGGCGACAATGAGCAGTTCTTC. As protein: CASSKGGDNEQFF.